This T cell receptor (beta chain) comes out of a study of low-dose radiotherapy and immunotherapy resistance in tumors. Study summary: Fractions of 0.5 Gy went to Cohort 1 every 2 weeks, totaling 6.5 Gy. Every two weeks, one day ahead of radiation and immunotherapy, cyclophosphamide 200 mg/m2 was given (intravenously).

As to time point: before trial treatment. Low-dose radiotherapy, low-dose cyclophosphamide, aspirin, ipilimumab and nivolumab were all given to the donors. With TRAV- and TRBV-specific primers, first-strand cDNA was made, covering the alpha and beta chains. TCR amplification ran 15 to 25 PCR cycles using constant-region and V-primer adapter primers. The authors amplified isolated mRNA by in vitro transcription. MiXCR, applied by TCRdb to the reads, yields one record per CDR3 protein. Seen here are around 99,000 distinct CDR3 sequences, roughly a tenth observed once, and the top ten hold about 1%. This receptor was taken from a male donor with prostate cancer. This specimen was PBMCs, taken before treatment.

In nucleotides, the CDR3 is TGTGCCAGCAGCTTAGATCCGGGAGCCTACTATGGCTACACCTTC. It is translated as CASSLDPGAYYGYTF. V gene TRBV7-2 combines with J gene TRBJ1-2; D is undetermined. This CDR3 region has 15 residues. Germline V CDR1 and CDR2: SGHTA, FQGNSA. V was pared by 1 base and J by 3 bases, with 12 bases between. The whole variable domain, remainder taken from reference TRBV7-2 and TRBJ1-2, is GAGVSQSPSNKVTEKGKDVELRCDPISGHTALYWYRQSLGQGLEFLIYFQGNSAPDKSGLPSDRFSAERTGGSVSTLTIQRTQQEDSAVYLCASSLDPGAYYGYTFGSGTRLTVV.